These T cell receptor beta chains were read from a single sample in a study of cytomegalovirus exposure and HLA in healthy donors. Assay: immunoSEQ multiplex PCR; the TCRdb copy retains only in-frame clones and omits some. The sample yields 95,000 to 150,000 clones, roughly 79% seen once. The source material was PBMCs. These receptors all stem from a woman in her thirties or forties in good health and CMV-seronegative. CDR3s include the opening cysteine and the closing phenylalanine or tryptophan. D genes are given only for firm matches. A clone size is listed for some rows: how often the clone was seen (once, few, many), or a class if it is expanded.

>TRBJ1-5|TRBV19|.|TRBD1
CASSGGQGGNQPQHF
TGTGCCAGTAGTGGGGGACAGGGGGGTAATCAGCCCCAGCATTTT
>TRBJ2-1|TRBV10-3|.|TRBD2
CAISEGTSGGPMDEQFF
TGTGCCATCAGTGAAGGGACTAGCGGGGGCCCCATGGATGAGCAGTTCTTC
>TRBJ2-7|TRBV6-1|few|TRBD1
CASSATGYEQYF
TGTGCCAGCAGTGCGACAGGGTACGAGCAGTACTTC
>TRBJ2-7|TRBV27|.|.
CASSGRTPPYEQYF
TGTGCCAGCAGTGGAAGGACACCACCCTACGAGCAGTACTTC
>TRBJ2-2|TRBV9|.|TRBD2
CASSVSGSAGIGELFF
TGTGCCAGCAGCGTTAGCGGGAGTGCCGGTATCGGGGAGCTGTTTTTT
>TRBJ1-1|TRBV10-2|.|.
CASSEEGELNTEAFF
TGCGCCAGCAGTGAAGAGGGGGAGTTGAACACTGAAGCTTTCTTT
>TRBJ1-6|TRBV6-5|.|TRBD1
CASSFDRAYNSPLHF
TGTGCCAGCAGTTTCGACAGGGCCTATAATTCACCCCTCCACTTT
>TRBJ2-7|TRBV5-1|.|.
CASSLGGLQGTLEQYF
TGCGCCAGCAGCTTGGGTGGGCTCCAGGGCACCCTCGAGCAGTACTTC
>TRBJ1-1|TRBV7-9|.|TRBD1
CASSFAGTGGIDTEAFF
TGTGCCAGCAGCTTTGCCGGGACAGGGGGCATTGATACTGAAGCTTTCTTT
>TRBJ2-3|TRBV4-1|.|.
CASSQDSQRGRDTQYF
TGCGCCAGCAGCCAAGATTCCCAGCGCGGTAGAGATACGCAGTATTTT
>TRBJ2-7|TRBV5-1|.|.
CASSLSAAAYEQYF
TGCGCCAGCAGCTTGTCCGCAGCGGCCTACGAGCAGTACTTC
>TRBJ1-2|TRBV4-1|.|TRBD1
CASSQLTGGDGYTF
TGCGCCAGCAGCCAGTTGACAGGGGGGGATGGCTACACCTTC
>TRBJ2-2|TRBV5-6|.|TRBD2
CASSFLAGTGELFF
TGTGCCAGCAGCTTTCTAGCGGGTACCGGGGAGCTGTTTTTT
>TRBJ2-5|TRBV5-4|.|TRBD1
CASSLRSNRGKETQYF
TGTGCCAGCAGCTTAAGGTCGAACAGGGGGAAAGAGACCCAGTACTTC
>TRBJ2-7|TRBV19|.|.
CASSIRGTYEQYF
TGTGCCAGTAGTATCAGGGGTACCTACGAGCAGTACTTC
>TRBJ1-1|TRBV10-2|.|TRBD1
CASSEPQGADTEAFF
TGCGCCAGCAGTGAGCCCCAGGGGGCCGACACTGAAGCTTTCTTT